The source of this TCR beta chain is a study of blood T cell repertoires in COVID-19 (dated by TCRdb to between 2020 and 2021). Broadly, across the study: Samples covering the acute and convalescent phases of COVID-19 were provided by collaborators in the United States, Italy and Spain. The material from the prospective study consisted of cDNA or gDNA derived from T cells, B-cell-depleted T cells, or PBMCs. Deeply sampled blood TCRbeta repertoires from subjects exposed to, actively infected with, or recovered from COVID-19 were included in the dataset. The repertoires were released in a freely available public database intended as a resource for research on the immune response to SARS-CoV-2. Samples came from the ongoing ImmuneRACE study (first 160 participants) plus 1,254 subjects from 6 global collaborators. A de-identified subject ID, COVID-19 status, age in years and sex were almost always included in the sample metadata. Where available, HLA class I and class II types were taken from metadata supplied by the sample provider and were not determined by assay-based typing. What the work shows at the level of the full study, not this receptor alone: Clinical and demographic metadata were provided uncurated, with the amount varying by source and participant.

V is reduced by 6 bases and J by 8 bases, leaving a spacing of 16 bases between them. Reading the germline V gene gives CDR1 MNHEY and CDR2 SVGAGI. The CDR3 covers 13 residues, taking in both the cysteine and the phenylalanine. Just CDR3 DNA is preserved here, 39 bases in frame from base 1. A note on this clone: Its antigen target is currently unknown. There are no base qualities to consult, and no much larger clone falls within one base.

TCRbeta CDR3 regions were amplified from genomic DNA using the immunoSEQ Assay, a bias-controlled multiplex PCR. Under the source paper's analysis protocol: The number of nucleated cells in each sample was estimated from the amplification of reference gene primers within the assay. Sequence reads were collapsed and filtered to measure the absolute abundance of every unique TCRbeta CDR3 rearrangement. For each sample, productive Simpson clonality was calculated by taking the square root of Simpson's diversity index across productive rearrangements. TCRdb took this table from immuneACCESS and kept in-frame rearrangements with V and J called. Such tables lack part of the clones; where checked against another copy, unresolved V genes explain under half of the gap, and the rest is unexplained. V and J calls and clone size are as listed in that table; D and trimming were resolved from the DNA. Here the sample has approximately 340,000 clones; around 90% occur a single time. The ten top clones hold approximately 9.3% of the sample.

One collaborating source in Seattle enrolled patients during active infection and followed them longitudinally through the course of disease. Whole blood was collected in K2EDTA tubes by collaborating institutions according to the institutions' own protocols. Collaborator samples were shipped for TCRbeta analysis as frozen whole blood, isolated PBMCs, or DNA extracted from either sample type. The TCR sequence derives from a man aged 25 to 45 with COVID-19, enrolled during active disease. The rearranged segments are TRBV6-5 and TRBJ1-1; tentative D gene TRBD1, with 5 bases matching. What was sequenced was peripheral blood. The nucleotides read TGTGCCAGCAGACCTCCGGTGGGGGGGGAAGCTTTCTTT. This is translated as CASRPPVGGEAFF.